Following are 6 T cell receptor beta chains from one sample sequenced in a study of blood T cell repertoires in COVID-19. The repertoire was sequenced with immunoSEQ multiplex PCR; TCRdb's copy has only in-frame clones and lacks some. The data show hundreds of thousands of clones, around 88% seen once. The sample taken for sequencing was peripheral blood. These receptors all stem from a woman in her 30s with COVID-19, enrolled during active disease.

The chain is built from TRBV7-9 and TRBJ1-1, with D possibly TRBD1 on 6 matching bases. Trimming took 5 bases from V and 1 from J, leaving 11 bases between them. The CDR3 is 14 amino acids. Germline CDR1 SEHNR, CDR2 FQNEAQ (reference sequence). In nucleotides, the CDR3 is TGTGCCAGCAGCAGCGTACAGGGGAACACTGAAGCTTTCTTT. It codes for CASSSVQGNTEAFF.

This chain connects TRBV6-1 to TRBJ1-2, with 7 bases identical to TRBD1. CDR3 length: 13 residues. With 1 base clipped from V and 7 bases from J, the junction kept 3 bases outside the gene matches. Looked up from germline, CDR1 is MNHNS and CDR2 is SASEGT. The CDR3 sequence is CASSEGNRGGYTF. The DNA for the CDR3 is TGTGCCAGCAGTGAAGGTAACAGGGGTGGCTACACCTTC.

The V call is TRBV2, the J call TRBJ1-5, with TRBD1 as a possible D gene (5 bases). This CDR3 has 14 residues. CDR1 is SNHLY and CDR2 is FYNNEI in the germline V gene. V was trimmed by 3 bases and J by 3 bases, leaving 9 bases between them. CDR3 sequence: CASSETVVNQPQHF. In DNA form, the CDR3 reads TGTGCCAGCAGTGAGACAGTAGTCAATCAGCCCCAGCATTTT.

This clone was seen a handful of times. The genes are TRBV4-2 and TRBJ2-2; possibly TRBD1 for D (7 bases). Trimming removed 4 bases from V and 2 bases from J, with 14 bases in between. The germline V gene has CDR1 LGHNA and CDR2 YNFKEQ. CDR3 length: 16 residues. The DNA for the CDR3 is TGTGCCAGCAGCCTGGGGGGACAGATTAACACCGGGGAGCTGTTTTTT. Protein sequence: CASSLGGQINTGELFF.

CDR3 sequence: CASRPTNRGPAFF. The CDR3 coding sequence is TGTGCCAGCAGACCTACCAACAGGGGCCCAGCTTTCTTT. The genes are TRBV5-8 and TRBJ1-1, with 7 nucleotides matching TRBD1. In germline, CDR1 is SGHTS, CDR2 YDEGEE. The CDR3 runs to 13 residues. The V gene end was trimmed by 5 bases and the J gene end by 10 bases; junction bases not matched to a gene: 11.

V and J are TRBV6-5 and TRBJ1-6, with 7 bases that match TRBD1. V gave up 2 bases and J gave up 9 bases; unmatched junction bases: 4. This CDR3 spans 14 amino acids. CDR1 MNHEY and CDR2 SVGAGI come from the germline V gene. The CDR3 here is CASSYGTVSSPLHF. For the CDR3, the DNA is TGTGCCAGCAGTTACGGGACAGTATCTTCACCCCTCCACTTT.